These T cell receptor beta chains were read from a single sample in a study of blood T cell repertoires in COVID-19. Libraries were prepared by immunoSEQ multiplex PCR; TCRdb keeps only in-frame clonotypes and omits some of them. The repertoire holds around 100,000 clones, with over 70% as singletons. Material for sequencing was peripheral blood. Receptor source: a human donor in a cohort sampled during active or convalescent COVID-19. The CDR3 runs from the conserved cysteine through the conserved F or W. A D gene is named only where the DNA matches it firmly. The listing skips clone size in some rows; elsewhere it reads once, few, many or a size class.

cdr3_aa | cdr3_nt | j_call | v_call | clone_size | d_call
CASSITGGAYNEQFF | TGTGCCAGCAGCATCACAGGGGGCGCCTACAATGAGCAGTTCTTC | TRBJ2-1 | TRBV7-9 | NA | TRBD1
CASSFGQGVNYGYTF | TGTGCCAGCAGCTTTGGACAGGGGGTTAACTATGGCTACACCTTC | TRBJ1-2 | TRBV5-6 | NA | TRBD1
CASSDDEQYYEQYF | TGTGCCAGCAGTGACGATGAACAGTACTACGAGCAGTACTTC | TRBJ2-7 | TRBV6-4 | NA | NA
CASSQDGDRGNGYDQPQHF | TGCGCCAGCAGCCAAGATGGGGACAGGGGGAATGGGTACGATCAGCCCCAGCATTTT | TRBJ1-5 | TRBV4-1 | NA | TRBD1
CASSPIGQGASNSPLHF | TGTGCCAGCTCACCCATCGGACAGGGGGCGAGCAATTCACCCCTCCACTTT | TRBJ1-6 | TRBV18 | NA | TRBD1
CASSSAYEQYF | TGTGCCAGCAGTAGCGCCTACGAGCAGTACTTC | TRBJ2-7 | TRBV5-5 | NA | NA
CASRRTGGSTEAFF | TGTGCCAGCAGGAGGACAGGGGGTAGCACTGAAGCTTTCTTT | TRBJ1-1 | TRBV6-5 | once | TRBD1
CASSPTGGNRYGELFF | TGTGCCAGCAGCCCCACAGGCGGGAACCGTTACGGGGAGCTGTTTTTT | TRBJ2-2 | TRBV7-3 | NA | NA
CASSLLGQGDTEAFF | TGCGCCAGCAGCTTGCTTGGACAGGGGGACACTGAAGCTTTCTTT | TRBJ1-1 | TRBV5-1 | NA | TRBD1
CASSYYGQKPYEQYF | TGTGCCAGCAGTTACTACGGACAGAAACCCTACGAGCAGTACTTC | TRBJ2-7 | TRBV6-2/TRBV6-3 | few | NA
CASSDDRAFPYEQYF | TGTGCCAGTAGTGACGACAGGGCTTTCCCCTACGAGCAGTACTTC | TRBJ2-7 | TRBV19 | NA | TRBD1
CASSPKTGTDTQYF | TGTGCCAGCAGCCCGAAGACAGGCACAGATACGCAGTATTTT | TRBJ2-3 | TRBV5-4 | NA | NA
CAIRDRGNTIYF | TGTGCCATCAGAGACAGGGGAAACACCATATATTTT | TRBJ1-3 | TRBV10-3 | NA | NA
CASNEEGLYGYTF | TGCGCCAGCAATGAGGAGGGATTATATGGCTACACCTTC | TRBJ1-2 | TRBV5-1 | NA | NA
CASSLVFGEDTQYF | TGTGCCAGCAGCTTAGTATTCGGGGAAGATACGCAGTATTTT | TRBJ2-3 | TRBV7-3 | few | NA
CASSLLPRTTEAFF | TGTGCCAGCAGTTTGTTACCCCGTACAACTGAAGCTTTCTTT | TRBJ1-1 | TRBV28 | NA | NA
CASSPAGGPDNEQFF | TGTGCCAGCAGTCCAGCGGGGGGGCCGGACAATGAGCAGTTCTTC | TRBJ2-1 | TRBV2 | NA | TRBD2
CASSFDDRDHTEAFF | TGTGCCAGCAGCTTTGACGACAGGGATCACACTGAAGCTTTCTTT | TRBJ1-1 | TRBV5-4 | few | TRBD1
CAISRVAKQETQYF | TGTGCCATCAGTCGGGTAGCAAAACAAGAGACCCAGTACTTC | TRBJ2-5 | TRBV10-3 | NA | NA
CASSLQGRQTEAFF | TGTGCCAGCAGCCTACAGGGGAGGCAAACTGAAGCTTTCTTT | TRBJ1-1 | TRBV7-9 | NA | TRBD1
CASSQDESGAIYEQYF | TGTGCCAGCAGCCAAGATGAGAGCGGGGCAATCTACGAGCAGTACTTC | TRBJ2-7 | TRBV4-2 | NA | TRBD2
CATSDLRVESNQPQHF | TGTGCCACCAGTGACCTCAGGGTCGAGAGCAATCAGCCCCAGCATTTT | TRBJ1-5 | TRBV24-1 | NA | NA
CASSTKDTQYF | TGTGCCAGTAGTACCAAAGATACGCAGTATTTT | TRBJ2-3 | TRBV19 | NA | NA
CASRGMGLRMNTEAFF | TGTGCCAGCAGAGGAATGGGACTCAGAATGAACACTGAAGCTTTCTTT | TRBJ1-1 | TRBV25-1 | NA | NA
CASSPLASGVETQYF | TGTGCCAGCTCACCACTCGCTAGCGGGGTAGAGACCCAGTACTTC | TRBJ2-5 | TRBV18 | few | TRBD2
CASSRGGGGANYGYTF | TGTGCCAGCAGCCGGGGGGGTGGCGGTGCTAACTATGGCTACACCTTC | TRBJ1-2 | TRBV14 | NA | NA